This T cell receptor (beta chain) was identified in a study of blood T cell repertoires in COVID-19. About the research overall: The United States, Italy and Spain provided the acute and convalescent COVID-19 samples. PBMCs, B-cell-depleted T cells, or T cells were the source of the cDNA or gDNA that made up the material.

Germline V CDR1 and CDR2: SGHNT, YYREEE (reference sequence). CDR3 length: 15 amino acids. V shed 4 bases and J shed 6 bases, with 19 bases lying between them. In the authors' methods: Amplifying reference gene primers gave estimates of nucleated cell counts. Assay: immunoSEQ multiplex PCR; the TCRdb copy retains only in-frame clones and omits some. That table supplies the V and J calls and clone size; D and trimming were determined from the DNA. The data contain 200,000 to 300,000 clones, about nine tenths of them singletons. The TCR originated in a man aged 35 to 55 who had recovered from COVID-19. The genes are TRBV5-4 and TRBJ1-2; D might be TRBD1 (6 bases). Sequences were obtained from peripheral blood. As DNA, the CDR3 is TGTGCCAGCAGCCTGGGAGCACAGGGTTTCAATGGCTACACCTTC. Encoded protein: CASSLGAQGFNGYTF.